The clone carrying this T cell receptor (beta chain) was detected ten times or more. The antigen is unknown. A universal primer site and UMIs were added as TCR cDNA was made by 5'RACE template switching. TCRdb itself ran the 5' RACE reads through MiXCR, one entry per CDR3 protein. The repertoire holds 300,000 to 350,000 distinct CDR3 sequences, with 3% to 4.5% as singletons. The data stem from a study of T cells after yellow fever vaccination. Looking at the study overall: Fractions of low cell number were prepared using SMART-Seq v4 Ultra Low Input.

Whole-study results and caveats: Primary-vaccination clones mostly resurfaced post-booster (nearly 97% CD4, more than 80% CD8).

The J segment lost 7 bases and the V segment lost 2 bases, leaving 7 bases of the junction unmatched. Per the germline V gene, CDR1 is DFQATT and CDR2 is SNEGSKA (reference sequence). This CDR3 spans 15 amino acids. This sequence joins TRBV20-1 and TRBJ2-2; 10 bases are shared with TRBD2. The TCR was taken from a man aged 18-30 years who received the YFV17D yellow fever vaccine. The sequenced sample was PBMCs, obtained 5 days after the yellow fever booster vaccination. The CDR3 DNA sequence: TGCAGTGCTAGATCCCCTAGCGGGGGCGGCGGGGAGCTGTTTTTT. Amino acid sequence: CSARSPSGGGGELFF.